This T cell receptor (beta chain) is from a study of CD8 T cells in ankylosing spondylitis. General observations from the study: Relatively rare in peripheral blood, disease-linked clones were also CD8+. Earlier authors reported some of these motif variants in reactive arthritis synovial fluid and blood. As reported, disease-linked clones showed significant enrichment in matched ankylosing spondylitis synovial fluid. There was a TCR beta motif, made of several highly homologous variants, that appeared characteristic of ankylosing spondylitis blood.

This clonotype showed up many times. Its antigen remains unidentified. The germline V gene has CDR1 SGHRS and CDR2 YFSETQ. The trim removed 7 bases at V and 1 base at J, leaving 6 bases unmatched. The CDR3 length is 15 residues. Quantitative molecular-barcoded 5'-RACE generated the TCR beta libraries. TCRdb re-called the 5' RACE reads with MiXCR, one entry per CDR3 protein. Altogether fewer than 550,000 distinct CDR3 sequences are present, 5.3% being singletons, with the ten largest covering under 4.5%. The chain recombines TRBV5-1 with TRBJ2-3, with 10 bases matching TRBD2. The origin of this receptor is a male donor with ankylosing spondylitis. Sequenced: blood, either unsorted or a sorted T cell fraction (not recorded which). The CDR3: CASSAGTSGTDTQYF. CDR3 nucleotide sequence: TGCGCCAGCTCCGCCGGGACTAGCGGCACAGATACGCAGTATTTT.